This T cell receptor beta chain was sequenced for a study of T cell changes during pregnancy in multiple sclerosis (dated by TCRdb to between 2019 and 2020). A note on the overall study: Changes in the T cell repertoire over the course of pregnancy were examined in this study in women with multiple sclerosis.

Germline trimming: 2 bases from V, 0 bases from J; junction bases outside gene matches: 6. Based on the germline V gene, the CDR1 and CDR2 sequences are LGHNA and YNFKEQ. The CDR3 spans 16 residues, from the cysteine through the phenylalanine. CDR3 DNA is the only sequence kept; it has 48 bases, read in frame from the first base. Preparation of the library involved the immunoSEQ multiplex PCR assay. TCRdb holds this immuneACCESS table with in-frame rearrangements only. Some clones are missing; in checked studies, unresolved V genes explain under half, and the rest has no known cause. The sample yields about 8,000 clones; 87% were counted once. The ten largest clones capture 5% to 5.5% of the sample. On this clone itself: Its antigen specificity is not known. Per-base quality was not reported, and no clone a single base away is much larger than it.

Rearrangement joined TRBV4-2 to TRBJ2-7; 8 central bases correspond to TRBD2. The input for sequencing was CD8+ T cells from peripheral blood mononuclear cells, taken in the first trimester of pregnancy. The clonotype comes from a female donor in good health, enrolled as a control in a pregnancy study. The DNA reads TGTGCCAGCAGCCAAAATAGCGGGGTGAGCTCCTACGAGCAGTACTTC. The encoded protein is CASSQNSGVSSYEQYF.